The 26 T cell receptor beta chains given below trace back to one sample, sequenced in a study of cytomegalovirus exposure and HLA in healthy donors. Primers for the PCR totalled 60 Vbeta and 13 Jbeta. Profiled with immunoSEQ multiplex PCR; TCRdb holds only in-frame clones, not every one. The table for this sample gives about 130,000 clones. The sequenced material came from PBMCs. The source of these receptors is a man aged 30 to 39 in good health and CMV-seronegative.

The V and J genes are TRBV5-4 and TRBJ2-1; 9 nucleotides match TRBD2. The CDR3 is 15 amino acids. Trimming cost V 0 bases and J 5 bases; bases outside gene matches: 3. CDR1 and CDR2 (germline): SGHNT, YYREEE (reference sequence). CDR3 coding DNA: TGTGCCAGCAGCTTGGGGGTAGCGGGAGACAATGAGCAGTTCTTC. Protein sequence: CASSLGVAGDNEQFF. Full variable domain (remainder filled in from reference TRBV5-4 and TRBJ2-1): ETGVTQSPTHLIKTRGQQVTLRCSSQSGHNTVSWYQQALGQGPQFIFQYYREEENGRGNFPPRFSGLQFPNYSSELNVNALELDDSALYLCASSLGVAGDNEQFFGPGTRLTVL.

The chain joins TRBV28 to TRBJ2-3, with 11 bases that match TRBD2. With 5 bases clipped from V and 2 bases from J, the junction kept 9 bases outside the gene matches. CDR3 size: 17 residues. Per germline, CDR1 MDHEN and CDR2 SYDVKM. CDR3 coding DNA: TGTGCCAGCAGTCCAGAGCTAGCGGGGGGACTCACAGATACGCAGTATTTT. Protein product: CASSPELAGGLTDTQYF.

The rearrangement links TRBV4-1 to TRBJ2-5; TRBD2 matches at 8 bases. The CDR3 has 14 amino acids. CDR1 is MGHRA and CDR2 is YSYEKL in the germline V gene. J gave up 5 bases and V 1 base, and 3 bases lay outside the gene matches. Here the CDR3 DNA reads TGCGCCAGCAGCCAAGTTCGGGAGGGGGAGACCCAGTACTTC. This sequence encodes CASSQVREGETQYF.

This chain connects TRBV30 to TRBJ2-5; 8 positions match TRBD2. The DNA end is more similar to TRBJ2-7, so the J call may be wrong. The CDR3 extends over 12 amino acids. Looked up from germline, CDR1 is GTSNPN and CDR2 is SVGIG (reference sequence). DNA of the CDR3: TGTGCCTTAAGCGGGAGCTCCTACGAGCAGTACTTC. Protein sequence: CALSGSSYEQYF.

J is TRBJ2-1 and V is TRBV19, with a tentative D call TRBD2 (5 bases). The CDR3 contains 12 residues. Germline V gene data show CDR1 as LNHDA and CDR2 as SQIVND (reference sequence). Trimming left V 4 bases short and J 5 bases short, with 6 bases between. The CDR3: CASSTRDNEQFF. The CDR3 DNA reads as TGTGCCAGTAGTACGAGGGACAATGAGCAGTTCTTC.

The chain is built from TRBV29-1 and TRBJ2-1, with 10 nucleotides matching TRBD2. CDR3 size: 15 residues. CDR1 is SQVTM and CDR2 is ANQGSEA in the germline V gene. Germline trimming cut 0 bases from V and 4 bases from J; bases unmatched to any gene: 3. CDR3 nucleotide sequence: TGCAGCGTTGAAGAGGGGACTAGCGCATACAATGAGCAGTTCTTC. This translates into CSVEEGTSAYNEQFF.

The chain is built from TRBV5-6 and TRBJ2-3, with D possibly TRBD2 on 5 matching bases. This CDR3 region has 13 residues. Looked up from germline, CDR1 is SGHDT and CDR2 is YYEEEE. V shed 4 bases and J shed 0 bases, with 6 bases lying between them. CDR3 coding DNA: TGTGCCAGCAGCCGCGGGAGCACAGATACGCAGTATTTT. Translation gives CASSRGSTDTQYF.

The V gene is TRBV28, the J gene TRBJ2-7; D might be TRBD1 (5 bases). The germline gives CDR1 MDHEN, CDR2 SYDVKM. V was pared by 5 bases and J by 2 bases, with 16 bases between. The CDR3 extends over 15 amino acids. The CDR3 region has the DNA TGTGCCAGCAGTATCAGGGAAGTAGGCACCTACGAGCAGTACTTC. Translated: CASSIREVGTYEQYF.

The chain links TRBV28 to TRBJ1-3; no clear D. The CDR3 runs to 14 residues. Trimming cost V 4 bases and J 4 bases, with 11 bases left between them. Per germline, CDR1 MDHEN and CDR2 SYDVKM. The CDR3 region is CASSSPSLGNTIYF. DNA for the CDR3: TGTGCCAGCAGTTCCCCCAGTCTGGGAAACACCATATATTTT.

This chain joins TRBV18 and TRBJ1-5; 10 nucleotides line up with TRBD1. Trimming took 2 bases from V and 9 from J; bases not matched to a gene: 4. This CDR3 spans 14 amino acids. Germline assignment: CDR1 KGHSH and CDR2 LQKENI. CDR3 coding DNA: TGTGCCAGCTCACCATCGGACAGGGGGAGGCCCCAGCATTTT. Its translation: CASSPSDRGRPQHF.

The CDR3 region is CASSLIGSPNQPQHF. For the CDR3, the DNA is TGTGCCAGCAGCTTAATAGGGAGCCCCAATCAGCCCCAGCATTTT. This chain connects TRBV7-8 to TRBJ1-5; D not resolved. Trimming took off 2 bases at V and 3 bases at J, with 11 bases between the two ends. Germline-derived CDR1 and CDR2 are SGHVS and FQNEAQ. The length of the CDR3 is 15 residues. The full variable domain, in which reference TRBV7-8 and TRBJ1-5 provide the parts outside the CDR3, is GAGVSQSPRYKVAKRGQDVALRCDPISGHVSLFWYQQALGQGPEFLTYFQNEAQLDKSGLPSDRFFAERPEGSVSTLKIQRTQQEDSAVYLCASSLIGSPNQPQHFGDGTRLSIL.

J is TRBJ2-7 and V is TRBV4-1; 8 bases line up with TRBD1. The ends lost 0 bases at V and 5 bases at J; junction bases unmatched: 9. The V gene's germline CDR1 is MGHRA and CDR2 YSYEKL. There are 16 residues in the CDR3. The CDR3 here is CASSQELRTGNDEQYF. CDR3 coding DNA: TGCGCCAGCAGCCAAGAACTACGGACAGGGAACGACGAGCAGTACTTC.

The chain carries TRBV2 and TRBJ2-3; D possibly corresponds to TRBD2 (5 bases). From germline, CDR1 is SNHLY and CDR2 FYNNEI. The V gene lost 8 bases and the J gene lost 1 base, with 13 bases spanning the gap. The CDR3 spans 14 residues. The CDR3 DNA is TGTGCCAGCTCAAACCGGGATCGCACAGATACGCAGTATTTT. This sequence encodes CASSNRDRTDTQYF.

This rearrangement joins TRBV5-4 to TRBJ1-4; maybe TRBD1 (5 bases). Trimming took off 3 bases at V and 7 bases at J, with 13 bases between the two ends. The CDR3 covers 14 residues. Germline V gene lookup returns CDR1 SGHNT and CDR2 YYREEE (reference sequence). DNA of the CDR3: TGTGCCAGCAGCTCGTCTGGGGGGAGTGAAAAACTGTTTTTT. It is translated as CASSSSGGSEKLFF.

V usage is TRBV28 and J usage is TRBJ2-7, with D possibly being TRBD1 (6 bases). The germline V and J ends were trimmed by 3 bases and 2 bases, with 11 bases remaining between them. Germline CDR1 reads MDHEN; CDR2 reads SYDVKM. The CDR3 length is 14 residues. CDR3 sequence reads: CASSLGTGTYEQYF. The CDR3 coding sequence is TGTGCCAGCAGTTTGGGAACAGGGACCTACGAGCAGTACTTC.

The V gene is TRBV30, the J gene TRBJ2-3; 9 bases are a match to TRBD1. This CDR3 has 21 amino acids. The trim removed 5 bases at V and 0 bases at J, leaving 24 bases unmatched. Germline V gene data show CDR1 as GTSNPN and CDR2 as SVGIG (reference sequence). In DNA form, the CDR3 reads TGTGCCTGGGACCCCGGGACAGGGTCCTGGGCGGGCGAAACTAGCACAGATACGCAGTATTTT. It specifies CAWDPGTGSWAGETSTDTQYF. The full variable domain, its missing parts supplied by reference TRBV30 and TRBJ2-3, is SQTIHQWPATLVQPVGSPLSLECTVEGTSNPNLYWYRQAAGRGLQLLFYSVGIGQISSEVPQNLSASRPQDRQFILSSKKLLLSDSGFYLCAWDPGTGSWAGETSTDTQYFGPGTRLTVL.

The V gene is TRBV5-8, the J gene TRBJ2-2; 7 bases align to TRBD2. Germline assignment: CDR1 SGHTS and CDR2 YDEGEE. This CDR3 is built from 16 residues. The V gene end was trimmed by 4 bases and the J gene end by 7 bases; junction bases not matched to a gene: 13. CDR3 region: CASSPWEREAVGELFF. The CDR3 DNA sequence: TGTGCCAGCAGCCCCTGGGAGCGGGAAGCGGTCGGGGAGCTGTTTTTT. Variable domain in full (rest from reference TRBV5-8 and TRBJ2-2): EAGVTQSPTHLIKTRGQQATLRCSPISGHTSVYWYQQALGLGLQFLLWYDEGEERNRGNFPPRFSGRQFPNYSSELNVNALELEDSALYLCASSPWEREAVGELFFGEGSRLTVL.

The J gene is TRBJ2-3, the V gene TRBV2; 8 bases are a match to TRBD1. Germline V lookup: CDR1 SNHLY, CDR2 FYNNEI. With V trimmed by 6 bases and J by 6 bases, 14 bases remained unmatched. The CDR3 has 16 amino acids. CDR3 bases: TGTGCCAGCAGATCCCGGGGGTTGCAGGGGGCTGATACGCAGTATTTT. Amino acids: CASRSRGLQGADTQYF.

This chain connects TRBV5-1 to TRBJ2-3, with no clear D. CDR1 is SGHRS and CDR2 is YFSETQ in the germline V gene. The CDR3 spans 14 residues. Trimming took off 0 bases at V and 4 bases at J, with 9 bases between the two ends. The CDR3 loop reads CASSLGAQADTQYF. The CDR3 bases are TGCGCCAGCAGCTTGGGCGCCCAGGCAGATACGCAGTATTTT.

As for this clone: Compared with germline, one end of the junction differs, possibly owing to a read error. The CDR3 loop is CASSEDRGYTEAFF. The CDR3 DNA reads TGTGCCAGCAGCGAAGACAGGGGTTACACTGAAGCTTTCTTT. The rearrangement links TRBV2 to TRBJ1-1; 8 bases are a match to TRBD1. The CDR3 is made up of 14 amino acids. CDR1 SNHLY and CDR2 FYNNEI come from the germline V gene. Full variable domain (remainder filled in from reference TRBV2 and TRBJ1-1): EPEVTQTPSHQVTQMGQEVILRCVPISNHLYFYWYRQILGQKVEFLVSFYNNEISEKSEIFDDQFSVERPDGSNFTLKIRSTKLEDSAMYFCASSEDRGYTEAFFGQGTRLTVV.

DNA of the CDR3: TGTGCCAGTAGTTACAGGGGACCGGCCAATGAGCAGTTCTTC. This translates into CASSYRGPANEQFF. The gene calls are TRBV19 and TRBJ2-1, with 7 positions matching TRBD1. Per the germline V gene, CDR1 is LNHDA and CDR2 is SQIVND (reference sequence). This CDR3 comprises 14 residues. Trimming cost V 5 bases and J 6 bases; bases outside gene matches: 7.

The rearrangement uses TRBV6-1 and TRBJ1-2; D possibly corresponds to TRBD1 (6 bases). Germline V lookup: CDR1 MNHNS, CDR2 SASEGT. The CDR3 is 13 amino acids. V was clipped by 0 bases and J by 9 bases, with 11 bases between them. The CDR3 coding sequence is TGTGCCAGCAGTGAAGCCAGGGGAGGGAGCTACACCTTC. It codes for CASSEARGGSYTF.

The genes are TRBV28 and TRBJ2-5, with D perhaps TRBD1 (6 bases). V lost 2 bases to trimming and J lost 2 bases, with 15 bases between them. In germline, CDR1 is MDHEN, CDR2 SYDVKM. This CDR3 is 16 amino acids long. CDR3 sequence reads: CASSLAPGVLQETQYF. Here the CDR3 DNA reads TGTGCCAGCAGTTTAGCGCCAGGGGTCCTACAAGAGACCCAGTACTTC. The whole variable domain, remainder taken from reference TRBV28 and TRBJ2-5, is DVKVTQSSRYLVKRTGEKVFLECVQDMDHENMFWYRQDPGLGLRLIYFSYDVKMKEKGDIPEGYSVSREKKERFSLILESASTNQTSMYLCASSLAPGVLQETQYFGPGTRLLVL.

CDR3 residues: CASSLEPAGYPYEQYF. The CDR3 nucleotides read TGTGCCAGCAGCTTAGAGCCAGCGGGGTATCCCTACGAGCAGTACTTC. The chain carries TRBV11-2 and TRBJ2-7; 7 nucleotides match TRBD2. The CDR3 length is 16 residues. CDR1 is SGHAT, CDR2 FQNNGV, per germline. The V and J ends lost 0 bases and 2 bases, in that order; junction bases with no gene match: 7.

The chain combines TRBV5-4 with TRBJ2-1; 7 nucleotides agree with TRBD1. The trim removed 4 bases at V and 6 bases at J, leaving 10 bases unmatched. CDR1 SGHNT and CDR2 YYREEE come from the germline V gene (reference sequence). The CDR3 sequence is 15 residues long. The CDR3 DNA sequence: TGTGCCAGCAGCGCCTGGACAGGCGGAACCAATGAGCAGTTCTTC. It is translated as CASSAWTGGTNEQFF. Full variable domain (outside the CDR3, taken from reference TRBV5-4 and TRBJ2-1): ETGVTQSPTHLIKTRGQQVTLRCSSQSGHNTVSWYQQALGQGPQFIFQYYREEENGRGNFPPRFSGLQFPNYSSELNVNALELDDSALYLCASSAWTGGTNEQFFGPGTRLTVL.

The rearrangement uses TRBV30 and TRBJ2-1, with D unclear. V lost 4 bases and J lost 0, with 4 bases in between. CDR1 is GTSNPN and CDR2 is SVGIG in the germline V gene (reference sequence). CDR3 length equals 12 residues. The DNA of the CDR3 is TGTGCCTGGACCTACTCCTACAATGAGCAGTTCTTC. Its protein product is CAWTYSYNEQFF.